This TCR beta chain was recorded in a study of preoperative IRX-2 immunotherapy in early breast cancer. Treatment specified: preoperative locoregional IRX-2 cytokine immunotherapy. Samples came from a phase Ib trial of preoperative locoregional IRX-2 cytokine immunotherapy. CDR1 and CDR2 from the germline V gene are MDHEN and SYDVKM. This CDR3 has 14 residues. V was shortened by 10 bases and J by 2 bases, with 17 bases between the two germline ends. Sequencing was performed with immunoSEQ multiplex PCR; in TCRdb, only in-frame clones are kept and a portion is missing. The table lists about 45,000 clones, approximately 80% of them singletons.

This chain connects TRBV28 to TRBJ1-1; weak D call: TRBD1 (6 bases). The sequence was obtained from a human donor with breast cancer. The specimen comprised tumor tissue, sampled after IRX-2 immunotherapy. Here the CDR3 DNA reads TGTGCCATCTCAAGGGGGAGACTTAACACTGAAGCTTTCTTT. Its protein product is CAISRGRLNTEAFF.